Each of the 4 T cell receptor beta chains below was sequenced from the same sample in a study of blood T cell repertoires in COVID-19. This table comes from immunoSEQ multiplex PCR, and its TCRdb copy is limited to in-frame clones, with some not included. The sample includes more than 85,000 clones, over 65% seen only once; the top ten take approximately 3.9%. The specimen was peripheral blood. The receptors shown here come from a woman of 80 years or more with acute or convalescent COVID-19.

The rearrangement joins TRBV5-1 to TRBJ2-7, with TRBD1 matching 7 bases. The CDR3 loop spans 14 amino acids. In germline, CDR1 is SGHRS, CDR2 YFSETQ. V dropped 0 bases and J dropped 5; count of bases not matched to a gene: 5. Here the CDR3 reads CASSLGQGFDEQYF. The CDR3 bases are TGCGCCAGCAGCTTGGGACAGGGCTTCGACGAGCAGTACTTC.

The genes are TRBV24-1 and TRBJ2-7; 9 bases align to TRBD2. Germline V CDR1 and CDR2: KGHDR, SFDVKD. The CDR3 consists of 13 residues. The ends lost 5 bases at V and 6 bases at J; junction bases unmatched: 4. The CDR3 sequence is CATSVAGGVEQYF. The CDR3 bases are TGTGCCACCAGTGTGGCGGGGGGGGTCGAGCAGTACTTC.

This clone appeared a few times. V usage is TRBV19 and J usage is TRBJ2-7; the D gene is possibly TRBD1 (5 bases). The CDR3 has 16 residues. The ends were cut back, 3 bases at V and 2 bases at J, with 17 bases in the middle. Germline assignment: CDR1 LNHDA and CDR2 SQIVND (reference sequence). The CDR3 nucleotides read TGTGCCAGTAGTATGACAGAGGACCAGGAAACCTACGAGCAGTACTTC. Translated, it gives CASSMTEDQETYEQYF.

The chain carries TRBV7-6 and TRBJ2-6; maybe TRBD1 (5 bases). This CDR3 comprises 18 residues. Trimming removed 5 bases from V and 0 bases from J, with 17 bases in between. Germline CDR1 SGHVS, CDR2 FNYEAQ. The CDR3 sequence: CASSRPRRVFSGANVLTF. CDR3 coding DNA: TGTGCCAGCAGCCGCCCTCGCAGGGTCTTCTCTGGGGCCAACGTCCTGACTTTC.